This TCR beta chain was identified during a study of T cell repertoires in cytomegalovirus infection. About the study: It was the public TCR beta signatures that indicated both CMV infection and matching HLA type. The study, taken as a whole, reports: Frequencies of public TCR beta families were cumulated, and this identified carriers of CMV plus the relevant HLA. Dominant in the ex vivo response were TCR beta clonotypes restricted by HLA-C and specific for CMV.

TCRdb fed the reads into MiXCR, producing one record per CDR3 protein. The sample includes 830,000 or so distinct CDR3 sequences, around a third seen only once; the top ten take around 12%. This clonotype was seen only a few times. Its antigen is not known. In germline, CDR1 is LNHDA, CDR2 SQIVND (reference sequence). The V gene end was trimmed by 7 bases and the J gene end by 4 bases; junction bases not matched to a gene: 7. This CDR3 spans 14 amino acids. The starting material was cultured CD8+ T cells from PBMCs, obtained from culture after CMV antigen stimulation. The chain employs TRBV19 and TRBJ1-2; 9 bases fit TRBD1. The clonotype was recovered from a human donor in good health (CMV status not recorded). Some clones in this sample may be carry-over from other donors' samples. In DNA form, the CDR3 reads TGTGCCAGTAAGCCGGGACAGGGAAGCTATGGCTACACCTTC. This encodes CASKPGQGSYGYTF.